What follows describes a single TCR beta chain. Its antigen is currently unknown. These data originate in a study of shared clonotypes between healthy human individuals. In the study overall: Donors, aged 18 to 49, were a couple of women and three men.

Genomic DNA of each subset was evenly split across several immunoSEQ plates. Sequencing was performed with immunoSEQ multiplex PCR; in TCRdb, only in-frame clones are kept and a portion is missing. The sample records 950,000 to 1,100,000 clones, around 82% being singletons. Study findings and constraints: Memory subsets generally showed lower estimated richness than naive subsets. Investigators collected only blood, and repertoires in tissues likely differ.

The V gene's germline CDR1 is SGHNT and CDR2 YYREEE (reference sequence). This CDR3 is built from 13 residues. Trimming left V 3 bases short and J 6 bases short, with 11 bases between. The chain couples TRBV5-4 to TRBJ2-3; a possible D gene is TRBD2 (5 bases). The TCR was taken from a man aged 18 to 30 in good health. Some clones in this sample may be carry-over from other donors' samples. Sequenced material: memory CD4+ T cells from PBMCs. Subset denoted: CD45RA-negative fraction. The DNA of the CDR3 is TGTGCCAGCAGCTATCCAGCGGCGGATACGCAGTATTTT. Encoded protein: CASSYPAADTQYF.